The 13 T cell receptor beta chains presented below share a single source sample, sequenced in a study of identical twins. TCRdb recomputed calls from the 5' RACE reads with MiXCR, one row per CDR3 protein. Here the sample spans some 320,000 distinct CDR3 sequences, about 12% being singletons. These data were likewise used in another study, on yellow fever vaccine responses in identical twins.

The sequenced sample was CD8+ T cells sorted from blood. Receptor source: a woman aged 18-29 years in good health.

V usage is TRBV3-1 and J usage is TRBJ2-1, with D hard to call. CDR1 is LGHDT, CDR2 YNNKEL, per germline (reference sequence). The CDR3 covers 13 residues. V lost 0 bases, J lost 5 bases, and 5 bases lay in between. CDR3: CASSQERHNEQFF. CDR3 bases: TGTGCCAGCAGCCAAGAAAGACACAATGAGCAGTTCTTC.

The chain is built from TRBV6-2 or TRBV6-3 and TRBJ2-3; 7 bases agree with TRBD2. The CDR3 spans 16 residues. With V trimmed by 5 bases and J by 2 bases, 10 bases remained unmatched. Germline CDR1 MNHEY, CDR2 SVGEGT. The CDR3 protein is CASSHYFAGATDTQYF. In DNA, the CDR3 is TGTGCCAGCAGTCACTACTTTGCGGGAGCCACAGATACGCAGTATTTT.

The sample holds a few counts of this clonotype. CDR3 DNA sequence: TGTGCCAGCAGCCGACAACGATACAATCAGCCCCAGCATTTT. Amino acids: CASSRQRYNQPQHF. J is TRBJ1-5 and V is TRBV28; unclear D gene. The length of the CDR3 is 14 residues. V gave up 6 bases and J gave up 3 bases, with 12 bases separating them. Germline V CDR1 and CDR2: MDHEN, SYDVKM.

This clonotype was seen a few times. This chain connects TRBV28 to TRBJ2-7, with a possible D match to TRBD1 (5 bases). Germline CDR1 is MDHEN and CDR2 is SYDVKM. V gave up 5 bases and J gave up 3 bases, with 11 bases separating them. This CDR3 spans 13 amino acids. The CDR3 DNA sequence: TGTGCCAGCAGTAGGACACCTGGCTACGAGCAGTACTTC. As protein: CASSRTPGYEQYF.

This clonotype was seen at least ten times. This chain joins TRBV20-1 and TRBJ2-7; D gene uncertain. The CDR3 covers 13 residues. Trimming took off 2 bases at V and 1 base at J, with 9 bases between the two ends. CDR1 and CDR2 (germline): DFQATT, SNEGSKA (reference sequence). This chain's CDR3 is CSARPLMSYEQYF. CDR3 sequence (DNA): TGCAGTGCTAGACCCCTTATGTCCTACGAGCAGTACTTC.

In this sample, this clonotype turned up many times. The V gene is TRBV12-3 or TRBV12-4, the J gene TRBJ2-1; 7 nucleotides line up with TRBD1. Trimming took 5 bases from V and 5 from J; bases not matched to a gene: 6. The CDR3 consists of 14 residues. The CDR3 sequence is CASSAGTADNEQFF. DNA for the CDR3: TGTGCCAGCAGTGCCGGGACAGCTGACAATGAGCAGTTCTTC.

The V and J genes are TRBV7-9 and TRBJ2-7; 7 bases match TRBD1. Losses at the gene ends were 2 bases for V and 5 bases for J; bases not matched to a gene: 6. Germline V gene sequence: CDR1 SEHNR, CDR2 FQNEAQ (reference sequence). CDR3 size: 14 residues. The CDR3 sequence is CASSLIDRVHEQYF. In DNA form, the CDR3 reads TGTGCCAGCAGCTTAATTGACAGGGTTCACGAGCAGTACTTC.

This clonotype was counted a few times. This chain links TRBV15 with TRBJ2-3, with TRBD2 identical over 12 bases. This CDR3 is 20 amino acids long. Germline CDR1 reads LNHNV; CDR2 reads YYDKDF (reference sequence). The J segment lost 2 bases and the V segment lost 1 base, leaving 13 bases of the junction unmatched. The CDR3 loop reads CATSRAGSLTSGGFTDTQYF. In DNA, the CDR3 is TGTGCCACCAGCAGAGCGGGGTCGCTGACTAGCGGGGGATTCACAGATACGCAGTATTTT.

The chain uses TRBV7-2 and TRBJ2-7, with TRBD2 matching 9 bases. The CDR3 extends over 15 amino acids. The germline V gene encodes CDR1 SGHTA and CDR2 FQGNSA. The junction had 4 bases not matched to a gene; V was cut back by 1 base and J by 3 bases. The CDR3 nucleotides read TGTGCCAGCAGCTTAGGTGCTAGCGGGGTCTACGAGCAGTACTTC. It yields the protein CASSLGASGVYEQYF.

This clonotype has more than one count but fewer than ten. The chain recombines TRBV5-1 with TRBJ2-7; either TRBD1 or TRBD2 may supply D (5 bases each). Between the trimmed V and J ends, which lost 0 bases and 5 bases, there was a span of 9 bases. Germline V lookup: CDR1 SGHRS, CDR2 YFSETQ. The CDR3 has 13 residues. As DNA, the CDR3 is TGCGCCAGCAGCTTGGCCGAGGGGAACGAGCAGTACTTC. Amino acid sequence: CASSLAEGNEQYF. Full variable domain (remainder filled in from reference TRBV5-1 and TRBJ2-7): KAGVTQTPRYLIKTRGQQVTLSCSPISGHRSVSWYQQTPGQGLQFLFEYFSETQRNKGNFPGRFSGRQFSNSRSEMNVSTLELGDSALYLCASSLAEGNEQYFGPGTRLTVT.

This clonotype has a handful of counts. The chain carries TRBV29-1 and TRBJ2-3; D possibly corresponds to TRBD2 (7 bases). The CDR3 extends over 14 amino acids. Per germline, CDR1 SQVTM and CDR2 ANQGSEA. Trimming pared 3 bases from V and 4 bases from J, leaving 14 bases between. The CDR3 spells CSVDAGGRADTQYF. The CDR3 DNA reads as TGCAGCGTTGACGCCGGGGGGCGCGCAGATACGCAGTATTTT.

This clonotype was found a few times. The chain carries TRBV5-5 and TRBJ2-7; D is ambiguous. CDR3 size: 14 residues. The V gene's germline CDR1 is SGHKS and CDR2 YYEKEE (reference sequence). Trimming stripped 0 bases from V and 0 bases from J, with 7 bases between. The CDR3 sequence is CASSLVESSYEQYF. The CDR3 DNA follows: TGTGCCAGCAGCTTGGTGGAGAGCTCCTACGAGCAGTACTTC. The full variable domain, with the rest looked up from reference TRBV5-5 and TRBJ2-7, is DAGVTQSPTHLIKTRGQQVTLRCSPISGHKSVSWYQQVLGQGPQFIFQYYEKEERGRGNFPDRFSARQFPNYSSELNVNALLLGDSALYLCASSLVESSYEQYFGPGTRLTVT.

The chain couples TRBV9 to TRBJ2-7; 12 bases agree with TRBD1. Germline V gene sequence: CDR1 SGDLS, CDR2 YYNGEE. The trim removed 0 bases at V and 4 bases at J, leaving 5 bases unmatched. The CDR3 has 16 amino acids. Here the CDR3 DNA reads TGTGCCAGCAGCGTAGGGGACAGGGGGCGTTTGTACGAGCAGTACTTC. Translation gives CASSVGDRGRLYEQYF.